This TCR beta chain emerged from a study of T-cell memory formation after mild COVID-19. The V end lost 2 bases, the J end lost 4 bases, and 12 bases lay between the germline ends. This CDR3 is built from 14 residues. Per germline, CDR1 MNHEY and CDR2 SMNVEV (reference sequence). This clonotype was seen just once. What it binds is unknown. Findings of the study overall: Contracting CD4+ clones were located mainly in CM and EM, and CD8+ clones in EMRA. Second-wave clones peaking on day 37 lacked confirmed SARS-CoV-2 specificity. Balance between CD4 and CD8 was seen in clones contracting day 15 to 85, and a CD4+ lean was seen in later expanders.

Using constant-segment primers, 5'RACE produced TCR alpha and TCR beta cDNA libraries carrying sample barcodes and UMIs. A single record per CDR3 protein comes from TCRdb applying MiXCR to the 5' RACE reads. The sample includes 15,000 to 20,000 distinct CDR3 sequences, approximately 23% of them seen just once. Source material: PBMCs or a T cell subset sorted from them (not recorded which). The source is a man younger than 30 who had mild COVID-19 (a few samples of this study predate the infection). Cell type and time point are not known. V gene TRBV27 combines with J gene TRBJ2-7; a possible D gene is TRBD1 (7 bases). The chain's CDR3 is CASSLQGGLYEQYF. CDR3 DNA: TGTGCCAGCAGTTTACAGGGGGGCCTTTACGAGCAGTACTTC.